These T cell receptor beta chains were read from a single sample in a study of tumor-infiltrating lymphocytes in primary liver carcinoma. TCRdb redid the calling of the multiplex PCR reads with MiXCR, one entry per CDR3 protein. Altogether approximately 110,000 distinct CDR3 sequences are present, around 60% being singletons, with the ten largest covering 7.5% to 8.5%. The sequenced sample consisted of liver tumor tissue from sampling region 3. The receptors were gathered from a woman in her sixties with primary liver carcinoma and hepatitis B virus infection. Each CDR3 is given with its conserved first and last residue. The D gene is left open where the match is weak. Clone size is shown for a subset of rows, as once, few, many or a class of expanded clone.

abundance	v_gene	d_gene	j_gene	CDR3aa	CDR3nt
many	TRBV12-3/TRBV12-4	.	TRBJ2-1	CASSFKRGGVHEQFF	TGTGCCAGCAGTTTTAAAAGAGGGGGGGTTCATGAGCAGTTCTTC
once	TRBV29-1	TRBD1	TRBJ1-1	CSVIQGDDAEASF	TGCAGCGTCATACAGGGGGACGACGCTGAAGCTTCCTTT
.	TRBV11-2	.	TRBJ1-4	CACSFRDKGEELFF	TGTGCCTGCAGCTTCCGGGACAAGGGTGAAGAACTGTTTTTC
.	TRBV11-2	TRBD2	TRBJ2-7	CASSLDSSGRNEQYF	TGTGCCAGCAGCCTAGATTCTAGCGGGAGGAACGAGCAGTACTTC
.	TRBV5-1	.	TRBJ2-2	CASSLGHGANTGELFF	TGCGCCAGCAGCTTGGGGCATGGAGCGAACACCGGGGAGCTGTTTTTC
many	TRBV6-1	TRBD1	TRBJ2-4	CASRDREETWAKNIQYF	TGTGCCAGTAGGGACAGGGAGGAGACTTGGGCCAAAAACATTCAGTACTTC
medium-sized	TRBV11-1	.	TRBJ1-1	CASSPLGPTNTEAFF	TGTGCCAGCAGCCCCCTCGGGCCGACGAACACTGAAGCTTTCTTT
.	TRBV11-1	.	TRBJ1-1	CASSLASGAPGCTEAFF	TGTGCCAGCAGCTTAGCGTCGGGCGCCCCCGGGTGCACTGAAGCTTTCTTT
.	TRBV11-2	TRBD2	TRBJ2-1	CVSSSLTSGGGGEQFF	TGTGTCAGCAGCTCCCTGACTAGTGGGGGCGGGGGGGAGCAGTTCTTC
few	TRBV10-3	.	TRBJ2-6	CAIGRSWGSGANVPTF	.
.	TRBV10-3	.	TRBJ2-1	CAISESTAPRSVRMNEQFF	TGTGCCATCAGTGAGTCGACTGCACCTAGGAGCGTGAGGATGAATGAGCAGTTCTTC
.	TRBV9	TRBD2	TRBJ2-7	CASSVGTSPYEQYF	TGTGCCAGCAGCGTAGGGACTAGCCCCTACGAGCAGTACTTC
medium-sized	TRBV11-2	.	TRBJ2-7	CASSTTRPSYEQYF	TGTGCCAGCAGCACGACTAGGCCTTCCTACGAGCAGTACTTC
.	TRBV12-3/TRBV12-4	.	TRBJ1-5	CASSLKRGSGDYQPQHF	TGTGCCAGCAGCTTAAAGAGAGGGTCAGGGGATTATCAGCCCCAGCATTTT
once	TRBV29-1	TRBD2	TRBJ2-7	CSVEATETSGRAVGEQYF	TGCAGCGTTGAAGCCACCGAGACTAGCGGGAGGGCTGTAGGCGAGCAGTACTTC
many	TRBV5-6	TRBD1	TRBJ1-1	CASSLAAGTGGVWTEAFF	TGTGCCAGCAGCTTGGCCGCCGGGACAGGGGGCGTTTGGACTGAAGCTTTCTTT
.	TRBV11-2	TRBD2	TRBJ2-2	CASSFRPAGDAVELFF	TGTGCCAGCAGCTTCCGACCAGCGGGAGATGCGGTGGAACTGTTTTTT
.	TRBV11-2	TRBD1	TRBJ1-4	CTSSPAKGALEKLFF	TGTACCAGCAGCCCAGCGAAGGGGGCCTTAGAAAAACTGTTTTTT
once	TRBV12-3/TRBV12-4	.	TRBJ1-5	CTSSLSSRGNQPQHF	TGTACCAGCAGTTTAAGTTCACGGGGCAATCAGCCCCAGCATTTT
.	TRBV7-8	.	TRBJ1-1	CASSLTRKDTEALF	TGTGCCAGCAGTCTAACACGAAAGGACACTGAAGCTCTCTTT
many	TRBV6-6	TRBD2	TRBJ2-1	CASSYRTSPDEQFF	TGTGCCAGCAGTTACCGGACTAGTCCCGATGAGCAGTTCTTC
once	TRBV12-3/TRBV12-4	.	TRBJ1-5	CASSPTRGGGPQHF	TGTGCCAGCAGCCCCACAAGGGGGGGGGGGCCCCAGCATTTT
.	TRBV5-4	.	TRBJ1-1	CASSFGLGREATEAFF	TGTGCCAGCAGCTTCGGACTAGGGCGGGAGGCCACTGAAGCTTTCTTT
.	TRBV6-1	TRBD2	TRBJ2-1	CASSGVRTSVDEQFF	TGTGCCAGTAGTGGAGTGCGGACTAGCGTCGATGAGCAGTTCTTC
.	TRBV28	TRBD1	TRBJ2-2	CASSPDPGQGGTGELFF	TGTGCCAGCAGTCCCGACCCGGGACAGGGGGGCACCGGGGAGCTGTTTTTT
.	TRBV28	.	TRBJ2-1	CASSSYDPKYSYNEQFF	TGTGCCAGCAGTTCCTATGATCCCAAATACTCCTACAATGAGCAGTTCTTC
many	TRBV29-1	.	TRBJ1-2	CSVDGGPYGYTF	TGCAGCGTTGACGGAGGCCCATATGGCTACACCTTC
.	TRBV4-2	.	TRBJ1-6	CASSQTENSPLHF	TGTGCCAGCAGCCAGACAGAGAATTCACCCCTCCACTTT
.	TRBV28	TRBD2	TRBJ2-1	CTSSLFPSWERESGEQFF	TGTACCAGCAGTTTATTTCCCTCGTGGGAGCGGGAGTCGGGTGAGCAGTTCTTC
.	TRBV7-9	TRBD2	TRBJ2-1	CARSPGTSGKYNEQFF	TGTGCCAGAAGCCCAGGGACTAGCGGGAAATACAATGAGCAGTTCTTC
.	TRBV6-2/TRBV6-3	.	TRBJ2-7	CASSREGSYEQYF	TGTGCCAGCAGCCGCGAAGGCTCCTACGAGCAGTACTTC
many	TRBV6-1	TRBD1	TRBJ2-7	CATKQGPLSYEQYF	TGTGCCACCAAACAGGGGCCTCTCTCCTACGAGCAGTACTTC
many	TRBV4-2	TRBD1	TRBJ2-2	CASSRPGQGNTGELFF	TGTGCCAGCAGCCGTCCGGGACAGGGGAACACCGGGGAGCTGTTTTTT
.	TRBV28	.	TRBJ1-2	CARSFISGGYTF	TGTGCCAGAAGTTTCATCAGCGGAGGCTACACCTTC
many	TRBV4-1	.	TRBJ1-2	CASSHLLDGYYGYTF	TGCGCCAGCAGCCATCTCCTGGACGGGTACTATGGCTACACCTTC
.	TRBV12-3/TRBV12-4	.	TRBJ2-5	CASSSRCSATETRYF	TGTGCCAGCAGTTCCCGATGTAGCGCAACAGAGACCCGGTACTTC
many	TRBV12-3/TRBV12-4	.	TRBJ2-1	CATGGAEQFF	TGTGCCACGGGTGGAGCTGAGCAGTTCTTC
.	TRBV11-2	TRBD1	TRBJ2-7	CASSAAGGAYAQYF	TGTGCTAGCAGCGCTGCAGGGGGCGCCTACGCGCAGTACTTC
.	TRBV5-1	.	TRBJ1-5	CPSSPPEGQPQHF	TGCCCCAGCAGCCCCCCTGAGGGACAGCCCCAGCATTTT
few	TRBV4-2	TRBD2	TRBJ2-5	CASSLRGPGLAGGSQEAQYF	TGTGCCAGCTCCCTAAGGGGGCCGGGTCTAGCGGGAGGGTCCCAAGAGGCCCAGTACTTC
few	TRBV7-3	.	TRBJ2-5	CASSLYGGAQETQYF	TGTGCCAGCAGCTTATATGGCGGAGCCCAAGAGACCCAGTACTTC
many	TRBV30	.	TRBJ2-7	CAWSVSGIEQYF	TGTGCCTGGAGTGTATCGGGTATCGAGCAGTACTTC
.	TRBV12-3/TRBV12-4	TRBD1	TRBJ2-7	CSSTRSGGTHEQYF	TGTTCCAGCACCCGATCAGGGGGTACCCACGAGCAGTACTTC
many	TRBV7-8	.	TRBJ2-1	CASSLGLSEQFF	TGTGCCAGCAGCTTAGGTCTTAGCGAGCAGTTCTTC
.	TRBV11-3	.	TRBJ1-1	CGSSPMNTEAFF	TGTGGCAGCAGCCCCATGAACACCGAAGCTTTCTTT
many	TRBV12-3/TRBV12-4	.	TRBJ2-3	CASSWGAISQYF	TGTGCCAGCAGTTGGGGGGCTATATCGCAGTATTTT
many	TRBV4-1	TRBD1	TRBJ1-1	CASSRAGGLLNTEAFF	TGCGCCAGCAGCCGGGCAGGGGGCCTTTTGAACACTGAAGCTTTCTTT